A single sample gave rise to the 19 T cell receptor beta chains below, sequenced in a study of T cells after yellow fever vaccination (dated by TCRdb to the late 2010s). Taken with the paper, the label for treatment or condition translates to: live attenuated yellow fever vaccine strain. Library creation used 5' RACE. The sequencer listed for this sample is Illumina HiSeq 2500. TCRdb trimmed public reads at Q25 via fastp, called clones via MiXCR and kept in-frame beta chains. Every entry covers one CDR3 protein and lists the most common genes and DNA from its rows. This sample has about 30,000 distinct CDR3 sequences in its table, and approximately 4.7% of those were observed once. The top ten hold approximately 49% of the sample. The sequencing here drew on CD8+ T cells sorted from PBMCs, taken 5 days after the yellow fever booster vaccination. Receptors were obtained from a young man who received the YFV17D yellow fever vaccine.

This clonotype was recorded a few times. The rearrangement links TRBV28 to TRBJ2-2, with a weak D call TRBD1 (6 bases). The CDR3 has 15 amino acids. Germline CDR1 MDHEN, CDR2 SYDVKM. Trimming removed 7 bases from V and 0 bases from J, with 12 bases in between. CDR3 DNA sequence: TGTGCCAGCAAAATAGGGGGTCCGAACACCGGGGAGCTGTTTTTT. It specifies CASKIGGPNTGELFF.

Many counts were recorded for this clonotype. This sequence joins TRBV15 and TRBJ2-7; possibly TRBD1 or TRBD2 for D (5 bases each). V was cut by 1 base and J by 6 bases, with 10 bases left in between. Per germline, CDR1 LNHNV and CDR2 YYDKDF (reference sequence). There are 13 residues in the CDR3. The CDR3 DNA reads as TGTGCCACCAGCAGAGTTAGAGGGGCCGAGCAGTACTTC. This encodes CATSRVRGAEQYF.

This clonotype showed up many times. This chain connects TRBV7-2 to TRBJ2-7; D is undetermined. V was trimmed by 5 bases and J by 1 base, leaving 12 bases between them. CDR1 SGHTA and CDR2 FQGNSA come from the germline V gene. The CDR3 consists of 14 residues. CDR3 protein: CASSPTGKSYEQYF. DNA for the CDR3: TGTGCCAGCAGCCCCACGGGTAAATCCTACGAGCAGTACTTC.

This clonotype was observed at least ten times. V usage is TRBV7-9 and J usage is TRBJ2-1; 7 bases match TRBD2. The CDR3 has 16 amino acids. The junction had 19 bases not matched to a gene; V was cut back by 2 bases and J by 15 bases. CDR1 is SEHNR, CDR2 FQNEAQ, per germline (reference sequence). The CDR3: CASSLKRIELGTNLFF. The CDR3 DNA reads TGTGCCAGCAGCTTAAAAAGGATCGAGCTCGGGACTAATCTGTTCTTC.

This clonotype was detected many times. The rearrangement links TRBV25-1 to TRBJ2-3; 10 nucleotides align to TRBD2. J gave up 4 bases and V 8 bases, and 6 bases lay outside the gene matches. This CDR3 region has 14 residues. Germline assignment: CDR1 MGHDK and CDR2 SYGVNS. CDR3 sequence (DNA): TGTGCCAGCGAACCTAGCGGGAGTGCAGATACGCAGTATTTT. It translates to CASEPSGSADTQYF. The full variable domain, completed using reference TRBV25-1 and TRBJ2-3, is EADIYQTPRYLVIGTGKKITLECSQTMGHDKMYWYQQDPGMELHLIHYSYGVNSTEKGDLSSESTVSRIRTEHFPLTLESARPSHTSQYLCASEPSGSADTQYFGPGTRLTVL.

In its sample, this clonotype was seen many times. V gene TRBV7-6 combines with J gene TRBJ2-2; D is undetermined. V lost 3 bases and J 1 base, leaving 6 bases between the germline ends. In germline, CDR1 is SGHVS, CDR2 FNYEAQ. There are 14 residues in the CDR3. CDR3 in amino acids: CASSLDGNTGELFF. The CDR3 DNA follows: TGTGCCAGCAGCTTGGACGGGAACACCGGGGAGCTGTTTTTT.

This clonotype was recorded at least ten times. The chain is built from TRBV18 and TRBJ2-1; 7 bases line up with TRBD2. The V and J ends lost 6 bases and 5 bases, in that order; junction bases with no gene match: 7. CDR1 and CDR2 (germline): KGHSH, LQKENI. This CDR3 region has 14 residues. In DNA, the CDR3 is TGTGCCAGCTCCCGCGGGAGTGGGGACAATGAGCAGTTCTTC. This codes for CASSRGSGDNEQFF.

The chain links TRBV19 to TRBJ1-2; D not certain. Looked up from germline, CDR1 is LNHDA and CDR2 is SQIVND (reference sequence). The germline V and J ends were trimmed by 2 bases and 2 bases, with 6 bases remaining between them. The CDR3 loop spans 13 amino acids. The DNA for the CDR3 is TGTGCCAGTAGTATACGGGCGAACTATGGCTACACCTTC. It translates to CASSIRANYGYTF.

On this clonotype: Sequence at one end of the junction differs from germline and may be a read error. This chain links TRBV3-1 with TRBJ2-3; D unresolved. The germline V gene has CDR1 LGHDT and CDR2 YNNKEL (reference sequence). There are 15 residues in the CDR3. CDR3 DNA sequence: TGTGCCACCAGCCCCCTCGGCACTAGCACAGATACGCAGTATTTT. It encodes CATSPLGTSTDTQYF.

V is TRBV9 and J is TRBJ2-3, with a possible D match to TRBD1 (6 bases). In germline, CDR1 is SGDLS, CDR2 YYNGEE. With 4 bases removed from V and 1 base from J, the gap between germline ends came to 22 bases. The CDR3 is made up of 18 amino acids. The DNA of the CDR3 is TGTGCCAGCAGCTCTAGACCCAGCGATAGACAGGGCACAGATACGCAGTATTTT. It translates to CASSSRPSDRQGTDTQYF. The full variable domain, completed using reference TRBV9 and TRBJ2-3, is DSGVTQTPKHLITATGQRVTLRCSPRSGDLSVYWYQQSLDQGLQFLIQYYNGEERAKGNILERFSAQQFPDLHSELNLSSLELGDSALYFCASSSRPSDRQGTDTQYFGPGTRLTVL.

This clonotype was recorded at least ten times. The chain recombines TRBV29-1 with TRBJ2-5, with TRBD1 as a possible D gene (6 bases). Trimming pared 6 bases from V and 2 bases from J, leaving 19 bases between. Germline CDR1 and CDR2: SQVTM and ANQGSEA. The CDR3 runs to 15 residues. The CDR3 is CSVPPSTGTQETQYF. The CDR3 DNA sequence: TGCAGCGTCCCTCCTTCAACGGGGACACAAGAGACCCAGTACTTC.

In its sample, this clonotype was seen many times. The chain carries TRBV28 and TRBJ2-1; 15 nucleotides line up with TRBD2. J lost 7 bases, V lost 4 bases, and 17 bases had no gene match. The CDR3 is made up of 20 amino acids. The germline gives CDR1 MDHEN, CDR2 SYDVKM. The CDR3, as DNA: TGTGCCAGCAGTTCCCCCTGGGGGGGGACTAGCGGGAGGCCGTTGAATGAGCAGTTCTTC. Translation gives CASSSPWGGTSGRPLNEQFF.

This clonotype has at least ten counts. The rearrangement joins TRBV27 to TRBJ2-3; no definite D call. Germline V gene data show CDR1 as MNHEY and CDR2 as SMNVEV (reference sequence). The CDR3 loop spans 12 amino acids. V lost 3 bases, J lost 4 bases, and 5 bases lay in between. The CDR3 protein is CASSFPADTQYF. DNA for the CDR3: TGTGCCAGCAGTTTCCCGGCAGATACGCAGTATTTT.

In this sample, this clonotype turned up many times. This rearrangement joins TRBV5-1 to TRBJ2-1, with D perhaps assigned TRBD1 or TRBD2 (6 bases each). V was clipped by 4 bases and J by 8 bases, with 10 bases between them. In germline, CDR1 is SGHRS, CDR2 YFSETQ. This CDR3 contains 12 residues. CDR3 loop: CASSTEGDEQFF. In DNA form, the CDR3 reads TGCGCCAGCAGCACGGAGGGGGATGAGCAGTTCTTC.

At least ten counts were recorded for this clonotype. The chain joins TRBV18 to TRBJ2-1, with TRBD1 identical over 9 bases. Germline CDR1 and CDR2: KGHSH and LQKENI. V was pared by 2 bases and J by 7 bases, with 9 bases of the junction left unmatched. The CDR3 covers 16 residues. The CDR3 reads CASSPFPGTGSNEQFF. CDR3 coding DNA: TGTGCCAGCTCACCATTCCCCGGGACAGGGAGTAATGAGCAGTTCTTC.

This clonotype came up many times. This sequence joins TRBV7-6 and TRBJ2-1; tentative D call: TRBD1 (6 bases). CDR1 is SGHVS, CDR2 FNYEAQ, per germline. V was pared by 1 base and J by 9 bases, with 16 bases between. There are 15 residues in the CDR3. The CDR3 loop is CASSLGTAEYGEQFF. The CDR3 coding sequence is TGTGCCAGCAGCTTAGGGACAGCGGAGTACGGTGAGCAGTTCTTC.

This clonotype was counted only a few times. The chain combines TRBV13 with TRBJ2-1; tentative D call: TRBD1 (6 bases). The germline gives CDR1 PRHDT, CDR2 FYEKMQ (reference sequence). Trimming cost V 0 bases and J 10 bases, with 13 bases left between them. CDR3 length: 14 amino acids. DNA for the CDR3: TGTGCCAGCAGCTTAGGAAAGGGGGTAGGGGAGCAGTTCTTC. This gives the protein CASSLGKGVGEQFF.

This clonotype was counted many times. The V gene is TRBV6-2 or TRBV6-3, the J gene TRBJ2-1; 7 bases map to TRBD2. There are 15 residues in the CDR3. CDR1 is MNHEY, CDR2 SVGEGT, per germline. The J segment lost 2 bases and the V segment lost 5 bases, leaving 6 bases of the junction unmatched. CDR3 nucleotides: TGTGCCAGCAGTGATGCTAGCGGTCCCTACAATGAGCAGTTCTTC. It translates to CASSDASGPYNEQFF.

This clonotype has ten or more counts. The chain has TRBV20-1 and TRBJ2-1, with 8 bases that match TRBD2. The ends lost 3 bases at V and 6 bases at J; junction bases unmatched: 10. CDR3 length: 15 amino acids. Germline V gene sequence: CDR1 DFQATT, CDR2 SNEGSKA (reference sequence). Written as DNA, the CDR3 is TGCAGTGCTAGGCCCGGGAGGGCATCCGGCAATGAGCAGTTCTTC. This gives the protein CSARPGRASGNEQFF.